This T cell receptor delta chain comes out of a study of TRDV2 sequences in healthy donors (dated by TCRdb to about 2020). The study in broad terms: Over 15 single-cell-derived gamma9delta2 T cell clones spanning the full range of antitumor activity were TCR-sequenced and traced within the bulk repertoire. What the work shows at the level of the full study, not this receptor alone: TCRdelta clonotypes of several highly reactive clones appeared rare, being undetectable in the bulk sequencing data of their donors. Observed TCRdelta repertoires were highly focused, yet clonotype frequency did not correlate with antitumor functional potential of the respective clone.

Library preparation employed PCR. Sequencing instrument: Illumina MiSeq. Per the original workflow: In reporting clonotype frequencies of the TRDV repertoire, clonotypes with just one read were left out. TCRdb recomputed clones from the public reads with CATT; identical DNA rows were then combined. What appears here as the V and J calls and clone size reflects TCRdb's work, not the paper's. In all, the sample holds some 2,200 delta-chain clones, and nearly 65% of those were seen once. More than 13% of the sample comes from the top ten. Taking its sample share into account, this clone is large (0.1 to 1%). Its antigen is not yet known. No base quality values were provided; no much bigger clone lies one nucleotide off. Other nucleotide sequences from this sample produce the same CDR3. Bulk sequencing of complete TCR delta chain (Vdelta2) repertoires was performed to track the frequency of functionally characterized gamma9delta2 T cell clones. The Dutch blood bank supplied purchased peripheral blood from anonymous healthy donors. gamma9delta2 T cells analyzed in the study originated from peripheral blood of healthy donors.

Trimming removed 1 base from V and 2 bases from J, leaving 10 bases between the germline ends. From the cysteine up to the phenylalanine, the CDR3 has a length of 14 residues. Left in the record is the CDR3 DNA by itself, 42 bases read in frame from the first base. CDR1 GEAIGNYY and CDR2 EKD are derived from the germline V gene. The specimen was Vd2+ gamma-delta T cells from blood. The meaning of the sample's cell subset or site label: TCR Vdelta2-expressing (gamma9delta2) T cells. The clonotype originates from a human donor in good health. Recombination joined TRDV2 with TRDJ1; the best D guess is TRDD3, with 6 bases matching. The CDR3 loop reads CACDTLGKTDKLIF. The base sequence is TGTGCCTGTGACACTCTGGGGAAAACCGATAAACTCATCTTT.